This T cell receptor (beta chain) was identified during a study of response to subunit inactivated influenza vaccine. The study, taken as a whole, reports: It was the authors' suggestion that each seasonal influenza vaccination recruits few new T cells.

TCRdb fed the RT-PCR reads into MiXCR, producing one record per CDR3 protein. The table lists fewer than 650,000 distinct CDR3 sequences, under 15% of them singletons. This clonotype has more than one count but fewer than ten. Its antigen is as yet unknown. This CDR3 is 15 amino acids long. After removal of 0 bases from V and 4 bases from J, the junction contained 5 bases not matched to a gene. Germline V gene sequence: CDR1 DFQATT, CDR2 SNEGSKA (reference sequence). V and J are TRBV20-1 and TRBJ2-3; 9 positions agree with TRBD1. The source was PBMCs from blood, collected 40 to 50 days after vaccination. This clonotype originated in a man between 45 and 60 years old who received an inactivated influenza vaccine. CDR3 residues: CSARDGGQGADTQYF. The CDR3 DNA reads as TGCAGTGCTAGAGATGGGGGACAGGGTGCAGATACGCAGTATTTT.